This T cell receptor beta chain was captured in a study of blood T cell repertoires in COVID-19. Study information: Acute-phase and convalescent COVID-19 samples originated in the United States, Italy and Spain.

The CDR3 loop spans 18 amino acids. Germline CDR1 and CDR2: SGDLS and YYNGEE. The V gene end was trimmed by 0 bases and the J gene end by 5 bases; junction bases not matched to a gene: 12. In the authors' methods: Quantification of nucleated cells was approximated via reference gene primer amplification. Clones were read by immunoSEQ multiplex PCR, and TCRdb kept only the in-frame ones, dropping some. V and J calls and clone size come straight from that table; D and trimming were deduced from the DNA. The sample records 400,000 or so clones, around nine tenths being singletons. J is TRBJ2-1 and V is TRBV9; 9 positions agree with TRBD2. The sample was peripheral blood. The receptor comes from a human donor in a cohort sampled during active COVID-19. This CDR3 is CASSVEFKTSGPNNEQFF. CDR3 coding DNA: TGTGCCAGCAGCGTAGAATTCAAAACTAGCGGGCCGAACAATGAGCAGTTCTTC. The full variable domain, in which reference TRBV9 and TRBJ2-1 provide the parts outside the CDR3, is DSGVTQTPKHLITATGQRVTLRCSPRSGDLSVYWYQQSLDQGLQFLIQYYNGEERAKGNILERFSAQQFPDLHSELNLSSLELGDSALYFCASSVEFKTSGPNNEQFFGPGTRLTVL.